This entry describes one T cell receptor (beta chain). This specimen belongs to a study of cytomegalovirus exposure and HLA in healthy donors. The PCR was carried out with 60 Vbeta primers and 13 Jbeta primers. This table comes from immunoSEQ multiplex PCR, and its TCRdb copy is limited to in-frame clones, with some not included. This table has more than 150,000 clones, approximately 79% appearing once. The CDR3 covers 15 residues. The ends were cut back, 7 bases at V and 4 bases at J, with 20 bases in the middle. The chain couples TRBV23-1 to TRBJ2-7; D is perhaps TRBD1 (5 bases). TRBV23-1 is flagged as an ORF with uncertain function. Sequencing used PBMCs. This clonotype was obtained from a girl aged 5 to 17 in good health and CMV-seropositive. The chain's CDR3 is CASTTGRRHPYEQYF. The CDR3 nucleotides are TGCGCCAGCACTACAGGTCGTCGCCACCCATACGAGCAGTACTTC.